A selection of T cell receptor beta chains follows, all from one sample in a study of OX40 agonist ivuxolimab in advanced cancers. The method was immunoSEQ multiplex PCR; TCRdb's version includes in-frame clones alone and lacks a portion of them. The sample holds some 70,000 clones; around 82% are singletons and the top ten take around 8%. This sample comprised CD4+ or CD8+ T cells sorted from blood, obtained in a trial of the OX40 agonist ivuxolimab. These receptors originate from an adult with an advanced solid tumor such as melanoma, head and neck, liver or kidney cancer. Both conserved end residues are part of each CDR3. A D gene is named only where the DNA matches it firmly. A row's size may be missing; if present it is once, few, many or a size class.

NA TRBJ2-7 NA TRBV21-1 19 CASSKVGGDRGTSGPERHF TGTGCCAGCAGCAAAGTCGGGGGGGACCGCGGGACTAGCGGGCCCGAGAGGCACTTC
NA TRBJ2-2 NA TRBV6-1 13 CASSQGNTGELFF TGTGCCAGCAGTCAGGGTAACACCGGGGAGCTGTTTTTT
NA TRBJ2-1 NA TRBV7-9 18 CASSPAPSTGPGGDEQFF TGTGCCAGCAGCCCTGCCCCATCCACAGGCCCAGGGGGGGATGAGCAGTTCTTC
few TRBJ2-3 TRBD2 TRBV7-9 17 CASSPAGTSGTTDTQYF TGTGCCAGCAGCCCCGCCGGGACTAGCGGAACCACAGATACGCAGTATTTT
NA TRBJ1-6 TRBD1 TRBV30 16 CAWSGGTATFNSPLHF TGTGCCTGGAGTGGAGGGACAGCGACCTTCAATTCACCCCTCCACTTT
NA TRBJ2-3 TRBD2 TRBV28 17 CASSSRTSGRYTDTQYF TGTGCCAGCAGTTCTAGGACTAGCGGGAGGTACACAGATACGCAGTATTTT
NA TRBJ1-6 NA TRBV27 13 CASRQMGYSPLHF TGTGCCAGCAGACAAATGGGATACTCACCCCTCCACTTT
few TRBJ2-3 NA TRBV27 15 CASSPSPRQPDTQYF TGTGCCAGCAGTCCCTCCCCCAGACAGCCAGATACGCAGTATTTT
NA TRBJ2-3 NA TRBV5-5 13 CASSLITADTQYF TGTGCCAGCAGCTTGATTACGGCGGATACGCAGTATTTT
NA TRBJ2-2 TRBD2 TRBV10-3 13 CASSGGAGGELFF TGTGCCAGCTCGGGGGGGGCTGGCGGGGAGCTGTTTTTT
NA TRBJ1-2 TRBD1 TRBV6-5 14 CASSSRTGNYGYTF TGTGCCAGCAGTTCCCGGACAGGGAACTATGGCTACACCTTC
NA TRBJ2-1 NA TRBV7-6 15 CASSLARAWDNEQFF TGTGCCAGCAGCTTAGCCAGGGCGTGGGACAATGAGCAGTTCTTC
NA TRBJ2-1 NA TRBV4-1 15 CASSQGPWGNYEQFF TGCGCCAGCAGCCAAGGTCCTTGGGGCAATTATGAGCAGTTCTTC
NA TRBJ1-5 NA TRBV9 15 CASSKGRTSNQPQHF TGTGCCAGCAGCAAGGGACGGACGAGCAATCAGCCCCAGCATTTT
NA TRBJ2-1 NA TRBV21-1 17 CASRKGLQGAHYNEQFF TGTGCCAGCAGAAAGGGACTCCAGGGGGCACACTACAATGAGCAGTTCTTC
NA TRBJ1-3 NA TRBV19 15 CASSRQDTSGNTIYF TGTGCCAGTAGTCGACAGGATACCTCTGGAAACACCATATATTTT
NA TRBJ1-1 NA TRBV2 13 CASSYRPNTEAFF TGTGCCAGCAGTTACAGACCGAACACTGAAGCTTTCTTT
NA TRBJ2-5 NA TRBV11-3 14 CASSSRDTQETQYF TGTGCCAGCAGCTCCCGGGACACCCAAGAGACCCAGTACTTC
NA TRBJ1-1 NA TRBV5-1 15 CASSWDRSINTEAFF TGCGCCAGCAGCTGGGACCGCTCAATTAACACTGAAGCTTTCTTT
NA TRBJ1-1 NA TRBV6-1 14 CASISRNGLAEAFF TGTGCCAGCATCTCAAGGAATGGGCTCGCTGAAGCTTTCTTT
NA TRBJ2-5 NA TRBV7-3 15 CASSPFRQAKETQYF TGTGCCAGCAGCCCATTTCGACAGGCTAAAGAGACCCAGTACTTC
NA TRBJ1-2 NA TRBV29-1 14 CSVEGAVLNYGYTF TGCAGCGTTGAAGGGGCAGTGCTTAACTATGGCTACACCTTC
NA TRBJ1-1 NA TRBV5-1 15 CASSPNPGRNTEAFF TGCGCCAGCAGCCCGAACCCGGGACGGAACACTGAAGCTTTCTTT
NA TRBJ1-1 TRBD1 TRBV4-2 15 CASSPRGQEMGEAFF TGTGCCAGCAGCCCCCGAGGACAGGAGATGGGTGAAGCTTTCTTT
NA TRBJ1-1 NA TRBV2 13 CASRTTLGTEAFF TGTGCCAGCAGGACGACTCTGGGGACTGAAGCTTTCTTT
NA TRBJ2-6 NA TRBV5-4 16 CASSFPGDSGANVLTF TGTGCCAGCAGCTTTCCGGGGGATTCTGGGGCCAACGTCCTGACTTTC
NA TRBJ1-2 NA TRBV2 12 CASSDRNYGYTF TGTGCCAGCAGTGACAGAAACTATGGCTACACCTTC
few TRBJ1-6 NA TRBV27 16 CASSFGPLGSNSPLHF TGTGCCAGCAGTTTCGGGCCCCTAGGGAGTAATTCACCCCTCCACTTT
NA TRBJ1-6 NA TRBV5-6 16 CASSLYWTGGNSPLHF TGTGCCAGCAGCTTGTATTGGACGGGTGGGAATTCACCCCTCCACTTT